The 27 T cell receptor beta chains in this list originate from one sample, sequenced in a study of HIV-infected patients and healthy controls. Each CDR3 protein is one row after TCRdb ran MiXCR on the 5' RACE reads. Here the sample spans under 70,000 distinct CDR3 sequences, roughly a fifth being singletons. Sequencing used CD4+ T cells from blood. These receptors came from a human donor in good health.

This chain links TRBV12-3 or TRBV12-4 with TRBJ1-2; D might be TRBD1 (5 bases). The CDR3 has 15 amino acids. V was pared by 1 base and J by 3 bases, with 12 bases between. CDR3 loop: CASSLGRRGDYGYTF. The CDR3 bases are TGTGCCAGCAGTTTAGGTCGGAGGGGTGACTATGGCTACACCTTC.

In the case of this clonotype: This clone may be a read error of a much larger clone one base away. The chain links TRBV11-3 to TRBJ2-7; D is uncertain. The CDR3 is made up of 12 amino acids. Germline CDR1 and CDR2: SGHNT and YENEEA. For the CDR3, the DNA is TGTGCCAGCAGCTTAGGTGTCTACGAGCGGTACTTC. Encoded protein: CASSLGVYERYF.

In its sample, this clonotype was seen a few times. The chain is built from TRBV19 and TRBJ1-5; TRBD1 aligns across 10 bases. Per the germline V gene, CDR1 is LNHDA and CDR2 is SQIVND (reference sequence). V lost 0 bases to trimming and J lost 7 bases; unmatched junction nucleotides: 9. The CDR3 runs 17 residues. The chain's CDR3 is CASSIDMVGTGAQPQHF. Written as DNA, the CDR3 is TGTGCCAGTAGTATAGATATGGTGGGGACAGGGGCGCAGCCCCAGCATTTT.

CDR3 bases: TGTGCCAGCAGACCATATCTAGGGGGATCCAAAAACATTCAGTACTTC. Amino acid sequence: CASRPYLGGSKNIQYF. The chain has TRBV27 and TRBJ2-4; the D gene is possibly TRBD1 (6 bases). Deletions cut 6 bases from V and 2 bases from J, with 17 bases between. Germline CDR1 reads MNHEY; CDR2 reads SMNVEV (reference sequence). CDR3 length equals 16 residues.

This clonotype was detected only a few times. The chain is built from TRBV7-2 and TRBJ2-1; possible D gene TRBD1, 6 bases. The V gene lost 5 bases and the J gene lost 8 bases, with 25 bases spanning the gap. The CDR3 spans 17 residues. Germline CDR1 and CDR2: SGHTA and FQGNSA. This chain's CDR3 is CASSPRLTQGGKDEQFF. DNA of the CDR3: TGTGCCAGCAGCCCCCGACTTACACAGGGTGGTAAGGATGAGCAGTTCTTC.

This clonotype was observed many times. This rearrangement joins TRBV5-1 to TRBJ2-6; D not certain. This CDR3 contains 17 residues. Germline CDR1 is SGHRS and CDR2 is YFSETQ. Trimming pared 4 bases from V and 0 bases from J, leaving 14 bases between. CDR3 in DNA: TGCGCCAGCAGCCCCATGGGCGGAAGCTCTGGGGCCAACGTCCTGACTTTC. Translating gives CASSPMGGSSGANVLTF.

The J gene is TRBJ1-2, the V gene TRBV6-2 or TRBV6-3; D is unresolved. CDR3 length equals 14 residues. Germline V CDR1 and CDR2: MNHEY, SVGEGT. V gave up 4 bases and J gave up 5 bases, with 14 bases separating them. The CDR3 loop reads CASSSTASIYGYTF. Written as DNA, the CDR3 is TGTGCCAGCAGTTCCACAGCGTCCATTTATGGCTACACCTTC.

The chain uses TRBV7-9 and TRBJ1-2, with 8 bases lining up with TRBD1. Trimming took 4 bases from V and 4 from J; bases not matched to a gene: 5. Germline CDR1 reads SEHNR; CDR2 reads FQNEAQ (reference sequence). CDR3 length: 14 amino acids. Here the CDR3 reads CASSSTTGVYGYTF. CDR3 sequence (DNA): TGTGCCAGCAGCTCGACGACAGGGGTCTATGGCTACACCTTC. The entire variable domain, with the rest obtained from reference TRBV7-9 and TRBJ1-2, is as follows: DTGVSQNPRHKITKRGQNVTFRCDPISEHNRLYWYRQTLGQGPEFLTYFQNEAQLEKSRLLSDRFSAERPKGSFSTLEIQRTEQGDSAMYLCASSSTTGVYGYTFGSGTRLTVV.

This clonotype showed up many times. V and J are TRBV28 and TRBJ1-1, with a weak D call TRBD1 (5 bases). Trimming took off 7 bases at V and 11 bases at J, with 20 bases between the two ends. The V gene's germline CDR1 is MDHEN and CDR2 SYDVKM. The CDR3 is 13 amino acids. CDR3 nucleotides: TGTGCCAGCACCTCCCGGGACTTGAGGAGTGCTTTCTTT. Amino acids: CASTSRDLRSAFF.

The gene calls are TRBV6-5 and TRBJ2-3; possibly TRBD2 for D (6 bases). Germline V lookup: CDR1 MNHEY, CDR2 SVGAGI. V was shortened by 4 bases and J by 6 bases, with 17 bases between the two germline ends. This CDR3 region has 15 residues. CDR3 sequence reads: CASSWTGVSFDTQYF. The CDR3 DNA reads as TGTGCCAGCAGTTGGACGGGGGTGAGCTTCGATACGCAGTATTTT.

The chain is built from TRBV15 and TRBJ2-5; D unclear. V shed 0 bases and J shed 2 bases, with 10 bases lying between them. This CDR3 contains 15 residues. Germline lookup yields CDR1 LNHNV and CDR2 YYDKDF (reference sequence). The DNA of the CDR3 is TGTGCCACCAGCAGAGATCAGCTACCTCAAGAGACCCAGTACTTC. Protein product: CATSRDQLPQETQYF.

V gene TRBV20-1 combines with J gene TRBJ1-1; D gene uncertain. This CDR3 is built from 16 residues. The ends were cut back, 0 bases at V and 0 bases at J, with 14 bases in the middle. Germline values: CDR1 DFQATT, CDR2 SNEGSKA (reference sequence). Here the CDR3 DNA reads TGCAGTGCTAGAGACGCGGCCAGCAGCATGAACACTGAAGCTTTCTTT. Protein sequence: CSARDAASSMNTEAFF.

The sample holds many counts of this clonotype. This chain joins TRBV7-9 and TRBJ2-7, with 7 bases aligning to TRBD1. CDR1 is SEHNR, CDR2 FQNEAQ, per germline (reference sequence). With 4 bases clipped from V and 11 bases from J, the junction kept 11 bases outside the gene matches. The CDR3 covers 13 residues. Here the CDR3 reads CASSSRDSLPKYF. As DNA, the CDR3 is TGTGCCAGCAGCTCCCGGGACAGCCTACCCAAGTACTTC.

The rearrangement uses TRBV5-5 and TRBJ1-4; TRBD1 might be the D (5 bases). The V and J ends lost 3 bases and 8 bases respectively, with 14 bases between them. CDR3 length equals 14 residues. Germline V CDR1 and CDR2: SGHKS, YYEKEE (reference sequence). The CDR3 protein is CASSSSGTLEKLFF. The CDR3 DNA sequence: TGTGCCAGCAGCTCAAGCGGGACGCTAGAAAAACTGTTTTTT.

This clonotype was observed at least ten times. V usage is TRBV29-1 and J usage is TRBJ2-1; D gene unclear. CDR3 length: 13 residues. CDR1 and CDR2 (germline): SQVTM, ANQGSEA. The V gene lost 7 bases and the J gene lost 0 bases, with 10 bases spanning the gap. For the CDR3, the DNA is TGCAGCGCTGCGTGGAGCTCCTACAATGAGCAGTTCTTC. Residues: CSAAWSSYNEQFF.

The chain combines TRBV29-1 with TRBJ1-4; D not resolved. The V end was cut by 6 bases, the J end by 0 bases, with 8 bases between. Germline CDR1 reads SQVTM; CDR2 reads ANQGSEA. The CDR3 runs 13 residues. This CDR3 reads CSVLLATNEKLFF. In DNA, the CDR3 is TGCAGCGTACTTCTTGCAACTAATGAAAAACTGTTTTTT.

This clonotype has only a few counts. The chain has TRBV20-1 and TRBJ1-5; possible D gene TRBD1, 5 bases. The CDR3 totals 16 residues. Germline values: CDR1 DFQATT, CDR2 SNEGSKA (reference sequence). V was pared by 2 bases and J by 2 bases, with 16 bases between. The CDR3 DNA sequence: TGCAGTGCTAGATTACGGGGACCTGCGGGCAATCAGCCCCAGCATTTT. Translation: CSARLRGPAGNQPQHF.

This clonotype was counted only a few times. The chain couples TRBV9 to TRBJ2-5; TRBD2 might be the D (6 bases). Trimming removed 2 bases from V and 3 bases from J, with 8 bases in between. The CDR3 length is 13 residues. Germline assignment: CDR1 SGDLS and CDR2 YYNGEE. The CDR3 sequence: CASSVGSEETQYF. The CDR3 DNA reads as TGTGCCAGCAGCGTCGGGAGCGAAGAGACCCAGTACTTC.

This clonotype counts as medium-sized. This rearrangement joins TRBV15 to TRBJ1-5, with D maybe TRBD1 (5 bases). Trimming took 1 base from V and 0 from J, leaving 13 bases between them. The germline V gene encodes CDR1 LNHNV and CDR2 YYDKDF (reference sequence). This CDR3 contains 17 residues. CDR3 in DNA: TGTGCCACCAGCAGAGGGGGCAGGGTAAATAGCAATCAGCCCCAGCATTTT. It codes for CATSRGGRVNSNQPQHF.

In its sample, this clonotype was seen many times. J is TRBJ1-4 and V is TRBV7-9; 8 nucleotides match TRBD1. The CDR3 is 13 amino acids. Trimming at V came to 8 bases and at J to 15 bases, leaving 14 bases not matched to a gene. The V gene's germline CDR1 is SEHNR and CDR2 FQNEAQ (reference sequence). DNA for the CDR3: TGTGCCAGCGAGGGGCTGGGGACAGGTGCGGTGTTTTTT. This sequence encodes CASEGLGTGAVFF. The entire variable domain, with the rest obtained from reference TRBV7-9 and TRBJ1-4, is as follows: DTGVSQNPRHKITKRGQNVTFRCDPISEHNRLYWYRQTLGQGPEFLTYFQNEAQLEKSRLLSDRFSAERPKGSFSTLEIQRTEQGDSAMYLCASEGLGTGAVFFGSGTQLSVL.

The chain is built from TRBV19 and TRBJ1-2; no reliable D call. The CDR3 is 15 residues long. V dropped 0 bases and J dropped 0 bases, with 8 bases sitting between them. Germline V gives CDR1 LNHDA, CDR2 SQIVND (reference sequence). CDR3 DNA sequence: TGTGCCAGTAGTATAGATGGCAGGACTAACTATGGCTACACCTTC. This translates into CASSIDGRTNYGYTF. The full variable domain, with the rest looked up from reference TRBV19 and TRBJ1-2, is DGGITQSPKYLFRKEGQNVTLSCEQNLNHDAMYWYRQDPGQGLRLIYYSQIVNDFQKGDIAEGYSVSREKKESFPLTVTSAQKNPTAFYLCASSIDGRTNYGYTFGSGTRLTVV.

The chain couples TRBV12-3 or TRBV12-4 to TRBJ2-3, with 11 bases fitting TRBD2. The CDR3 loop spans 16 amino acids. V gave up 3 bases and J gave up 4 bases; unmatched junction bases: 6. This chain's CDR3 is CASSFFLAGGSDTQYF. The DNA for the CDR3 is TGTGCCAGCAGTTTTTTCCTAGCGGGGGGCTCAGATACGCAGTATTTT.

In its sample, this clonotype was seen a few times. The rearrangement uses TRBV13 and TRBJ1-1, with 7 bases fitting TRBD1. Germline CDR1 PRHDT, CDR2 FYEKMQ (reference sequence). The CDR3 contains 13 residues. Losses at the gene ends were 1 base for V and 7 bases for J; bases not matched to a gene: 3. The CDR3 spells CASSLDRGDEAFF. CDR3 bases: TGTGCCAGCAGCTTAGACAGGGGCGATGAAGCTTTCTTT.

The sample holds a few counts of this clonotype. The V call is TRBV9, the J call TRBJ1-4; 7 nucleotides align to TRBD1. The CDR3 extends over 15 amino acids. With 4 bases clipped from V and 8 bases from J, the junction kept 11 bases outside the gene matches. Germline CDR1 SGDLS, CDR2 YYNGEE. CDR3 DNA: TGTGCCAGCAGCACTCAAGAAGGACAGGCCGAAAAACTGTTTTTT. It encodes CASSTQEGQAEKLFF.

This clonotype was observed a few times. The CDR3 here is CASQRVGSYEQYF. For the CDR3, the DNA is TGTGCCAGCCAAAGAGTTGGGTCCTACGAGCAGTACTTC. The genes are TRBV6-2 or TRBV6-3 and TRBJ2-7; no definite D call. The germline gives CDR1 MNHEY, CDR2 SVGEGT. The CDR3 runs 13 residues. With 8 bases removed from V and 1 base from J, the gap between germline ends came to 12 bases.

DNA of the CDR3: TGCAGTGCTAGAGGAGCGCTAGCCTACGAGCAGTACTTC. It yields the protein CSARGALAYEQYF. V gene TRBV20-1 combines with J gene TRBJ2-7; D is unclear. The CDR3 covers 13 residues. CDR1 is DFQATT and CDR2 is SNEGSKA in the germline V gene (reference sequence). V shed 1 base and J shed 2 bases, with 9 bases lying between them.

This clonotype has only a few counts. The chain employs TRBV7-8 and TRBJ2-3; the D gene is possibly TRBD2 (6 bases). Between the trimmed V and J ends, which lost 5 bases and 12 bases, there was a span of 18 bases. CDR3 length: 13 amino acids. Germline V gives CDR1 SGHVS, CDR2 FQNEAQ. The CDR3 DNA reads as TGTGCCAGCAGCCCCGTCGGAGGGGAGGTTCAGTATTTT. Translating it yields CASSPVGGEVQYF.